The rows below give T cell receptor beta chains drawn from one sample of a study of beta chain features in type 1 diabetes. Profiling relied on immunoSEQ multiplex PCR, and the TCRdb table lists in-frame clones only, not all of them. In the table there are roughly 150,000 clones, less than 9.5% of which are singletons. Specimen: central memory CD4+ T cells from blood. The receptor set was obtained from a woman between 18 and 30 years old in good health. The conserved cysteine and the conserved F or W are not part of the CDR3 here. Each record gives: V gene, J gene, CDR3 protein.

TRBV7-9	TRBJ2-5	ASSLRRGLETQY
TRBV7-3	TRBJ2-1	ASSPTSGDNEQF
TRBV5-1	TRBJ2-3	ASSYPGLATRDTQY
TRBV7-2	TRBJ2-2	ASSWEGGPGELF
TRBV2	TRBJ1-2	ASSGETGVYGYT
TRBV2	TRBJ2-5	ASSVLPGGETQY
TRBV30	TRBJ2-4	AWNPLGGAKNIQY
TRBV5-3	TRBJ1-5	ARSFGQPQH
TRBV7-2	TRBJ2-3	ASEMRATDTQY
TRBV7-8	TRBJ1-2	ASSNYMENGYT
TRBV2	TRBJ1-6	ASATQGNLSPLH
TRBV7-3	TRBJ1-2	ASSYDRGLGYT
TRBV14	TRBJ1-3	ASSQQASGNTIY
TRBV6-5	TRBJ2-5	ASSSRDSRETQY
TRBV30	TRBJ1-5	AWSSGMSNQPQH
TRBV29-1	TRBJ2-7	SVEGPGTGNSYEQY
TRBV4-1	TRBJ2-2	ASSQDSVEPGELF
TRBV12-5	TRBJ1-3	ASGLGRVIGNTIY
TRBV4-3	TRBJ1-4	ASSQVAAAEKLF
TRBV10-1	TRBJ1-1	ASSDGGSNTEAF
TRBV30	TRBJ1-1	ASTTQGRAEAF
TRBV30	TRBJ1-5	AWSVSTSDQPQH
TRBV5-1	TRBJ1-2	ASSLNQGPAANYGYT
TRBV30	TRBJ1-1	AWGRGMNTEAF
TRBV11-2	TRBJ2-2	ASSQTGRSTGELF
TRBV6-1	TRBJ2-5	ASKPTGVQETQY
TRBV5-1	TRBJ2-3	ASSWDSPPTDTQY
TRBV29-1	TRBJ1-1	SAEGQKNTEAF